This is a list of T cell receptor beta chains from one sample in a study of T cell changes during pregnancy in multiple sclerosis. Only in-frame clones appear in the TCRdb table, and some are missing; sequencing was by immunoSEQ multiplex PCR. The table records about 55,000 clones, around 94% of them present only once. The material sequenced was CD8+ T cells from peripheral blood mononuclear cells, taken after pregnancy. The receptors shown here come from a female donor with multiple sclerosis, enrolled in a pregnancy study. The CDR3 runs from the conserved cysteine through the conserved F or W. A D gene is named only where the DNA matches it firmly. A row's size may be missing; if present it is once, few, many or a size class.

j_gene: TRBJ2-1
v_gene: TRBV9
abundance: NA
d_gene: TRBD2
CDR3nt: TGTGCCAGCAGCGCCTCTAGCGGGAGCTACAATGAGCAGTTCTTC
CDR3aa: CASSASSGSYNEQFF

j_gene: TRBJ2-7
v_gene: TRBV2
abundance: NA
d_gene: NA
CDR3nt: TGTGCCAGCAGTGATCCCCTAACCCCATACGAGCAGTACTTC
CDR3aa: CASSDPLTPYEQYF

j_gene: TRBJ2-7
v_gene: TRBV27
abundance: once
d_gene: TRBD1
CDR3nt: TGTGCCAGCAGTTCTCACCCCGGGACAGGGGACCTCTACGAGCAGTACTTC
CDR3aa: CASSSHPGTGDLYEQYF

j_gene: TRBJ2-1
v_gene: TRBV28
abundance: NA
d_gene: TRBD1
CDR3nt: TGTGCCAGCAGGGGGATGGACAGGGGGCGGGGGCAGTTCTTC
CDR3aa: CASRGMDRGRGQFF

j_gene: TRBJ1-1
v_gene: TRBV2
abundance: NA
d_gene: NA
CDR3nt: TGTGCCAGCAGTGAAATGGGGCGTATGAACACTGAAGCTTTCTTT
CDR3aa: CASSEMGRMNTEAFF

j_gene: TRBJ1-3
v_gene: TRBV9
abundance: NA
d_gene: NA
CDR3nt: TGTGCCAGCAGCGGAGGGTGGACAGCAGGAAACACCATATATTTT
CDR3aa: CASSGGWTAGNTIYF

j_gene: TRBJ2-7
v_gene: TRBV29-1
abundance: NA
d_gene: TRBD2
CDR3nt: TGCAGCGCCGTGGGCAAAGCGGGAGGCTACGAGCAGTACTTC
CDR3aa: CSAVGKAGGYEQYF

j_gene: TRBJ2-3
v_gene: TRBV10-3
abundance: once
d_gene: TRBD2
CDR3nt: TGTGCCATCAGTATGACTAGCGGATCCACAGATACGCAGTATTTT
CDR3aa: CAISMTSGSTDTQYF

j_gene: TRBJ2-1
v_gene: TRBV27
abundance: NA
d_gene: TRBD2
CDR3nt: TGTGCCACTCTGGGGAGGGGCCCCTTCAATGAGCAGTTCTTC
CDR3aa: CATLGRGPFNEQFF

j_gene: TRBJ1-1
v_gene: TRBV29-1
abundance: NA
d_gene: TRBD1
CDR3nt: TGCAGCGTACAGGGGGAATTCGCTGAAGCTTTCTTT
CDR3aa: CSVQGEFAEAFF

j_gene: TRBJ2-7
v_gene: TRBV27
abundance: NA
d_gene: TRBD1
CDR3nt: TGTGCCAGCAGTTTATCTCCGGGACAGCTCACCTACGAGCAGTACTTC
CDR3aa: CASSLSPGQLTYEQYF

j_gene: TRBJ2-7
v_gene: TRBV18
abundance: NA
d_gene: NA
CDR3nt: TGTGCCAGCTCACCCCCGGAGGCAACCTACGAGCAGTACTTC
CDR3aa: CASSPPEATYEQYF

j_gene: TRBJ2-7
v_gene: TRBV5-6
abundance: once
d_gene: TRBD1
CDR3nt: TGTGCCAGCAGCTGGGTCCGGGACAGGGCCTACGAGCAGTACTTC
CDR3aa: CASSWVRDRAYEQYF

j_gene: TRBJ2-3
v_gene: TRBV7-9
abundance: NA
d_gene: NA
CDR3nt: TGTGCCAGCAGCCGTCAGACTAGTTTGGAAGATACGCAGTATTTT
CDR3aa: CASSRQTSLEDTQYF

j_gene: TRBJ2-5
v_gene: TRBV19
abundance: NA
d_gene: TRBD2
CDR3nt: TGTGCCAGTAGTATAGACGGACTAGCGGAAGAAGAGACCCAGTACTTC
CDR3aa: CASSIDGLAEEETQYF

j_gene: TRBJ2-7
v_gene: TRBV28
abundance: NA
d_gene: NA
CDR3nt: TGTGCCAGCAGCGGCGGGGAGAATATCAGGGACGAGCAGTACTTC
CDR3aa: CASSGGENIRDEQYF

j_gene: TRBJ2-5
v_gene: TRBV7-9
abundance: NA
d_gene: NA
CDR3nt: TGTGCCAGTGAGCTACCTGGTCAGGGGCTTGAGACCCAGTACTTC
CDR3aa: CASELPGQGLETQYF

j_gene: TRBJ2-7
v_gene: TRBV27
abundance: NA
d_gene: TRBD1
CDR3nt: TGTGCCAGCAGTTTCGCCGGGACAGGGGCCTACGAGCAGTACTTC
CDR3aa: CASSFAGTGAYEQYF

j_gene: TRBJ1-1
v_gene: TRBV4-1
abundance: NA
d_gene: TRBD1
CDR3nt: TGCGCCAGCAGCCAAGGGAAAACCGGACAGGGGAACACTGAAGCTTTCTTT
CDR3aa: CASSQGKTGQGNTEAFF

j_gene: TRBJ2-1
v_gene: TRBV7-2
abundance: few
d_gene: NA
CDR3nt: TGTGCCAGCAGCCCACTAGACCCGGTGGAGCAGTTCTTC
CDR3aa: CASSPLDPVEQFF

j_gene: TRBJ2-2
v_gene: TRBV5-1
abundance: NA
d_gene: NA
CDR3nt: TGCGCCAGCAGCCCCCCCCGGGCGGGGGCGATCACCGGGGAGCTGTTTTTT
CDR3aa: CASSPPRAGAITGELFF